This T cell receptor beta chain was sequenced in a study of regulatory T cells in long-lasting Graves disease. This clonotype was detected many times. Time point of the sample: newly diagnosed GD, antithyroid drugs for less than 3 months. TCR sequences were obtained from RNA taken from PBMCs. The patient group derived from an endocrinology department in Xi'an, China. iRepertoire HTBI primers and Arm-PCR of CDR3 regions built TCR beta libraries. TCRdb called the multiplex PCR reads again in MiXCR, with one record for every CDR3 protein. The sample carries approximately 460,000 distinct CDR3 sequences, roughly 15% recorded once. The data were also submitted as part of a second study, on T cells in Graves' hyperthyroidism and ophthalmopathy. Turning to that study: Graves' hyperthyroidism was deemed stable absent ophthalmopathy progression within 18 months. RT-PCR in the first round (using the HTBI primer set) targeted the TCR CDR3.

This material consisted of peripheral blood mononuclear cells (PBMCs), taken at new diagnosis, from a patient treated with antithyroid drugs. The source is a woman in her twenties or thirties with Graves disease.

CDR3 region: CASRYFGSYNEQFF. In DNA, the CDR3 is TGTGCCAGCAGGTACTTTGGCTCCTACAATGAGCAGTTCTTC. The V call is TRBV2, the J call TRBJ2-1, with no clear D. Germline V gene lookup returns CDR1 SNHLY and CDR2 FYNNEI. V was shortened by 6 bases and J by 0 bases, with 9 bases between the two germline ends. The CDR3 extends over 14 amino acids.